This T cell receptor (beta chain) was identified in a study of T cells in Graves' hyperthyroidism and ophthalmopathy. TCR beta CDR3 regions were amplified from RNA. The HTBI primer set was used in a first-round RT-PCR of the TCR CDR3. TCRdb re-derived calls from the multiplex PCR reads in MiXCR, one entry per CDR3 protein. The sample consists of 500,000 to 650,000 distinct CDR3 sequences, 15% to 20% of them appearing once. This CDR3 comprises 12 residues. Germline V lookup: CDR1 ENHRY, CDR2 SYGVKD. V lost 10 bases and J 5 bases, leaving 14 bases between the germline ends. Sequencing was performed on blood. This TCR was recovered from a man in his forties or fifties with Graves' ophthalmopathy. V usage is TRBV10-3 and J usage is TRBJ2-5; D might be TRBD2 (6 bases). DNA for the CDR3: TGTGCCACTGGTAGCGGTGGGGAGACCCAGTACTTC. This gives the protein CATGSGGETQYF.